This T cell receptor (beta chain) is from a study of blood T cell repertoires in COVID-19. The germline gives CDR1 MGHRA, CDR2 YSYEKL. V was pared by 1 base and J by 3 bases, with 11 bases between. The CDR3 totals 15 residues. Profiling relied on immunoSEQ multiplex PCR, and the TCRdb table lists in-frame clones only, not all of them. The data hold 120,000 or so clones, with roughly 80% observed a single time. The sequence was collected from a man in his 60s with acute or convalescent COVID-19. The sample consisted of peripheral blood. The gene calls are TRBV4-1 and TRBJ2-3; D is perhaps TRBD2 (5 bases). The CDR3 is CASSQVEGLTDTQYF. CDR3 coding DNA: TGCGCCAGCAGCCAAGTAGAGGGTTTGACAGATACGCAGTATTTT.